This T cell receptor beta chain comes out of a study of T cells in Graves' hyperthyroidism and ophthalmopathy. The investigators amplified TCR beta CDR3 regions from RNA transcripts. The TCR CDR3 was amplified in a first-round RT-PCR using the HTBI primer set. In TCRdb, the multiplex PCR reads were re-called with MiXCR into one record per CDR3 protein. The data hold 390,000 or so distinct CDR3 sequences, with approximately 15% observed a single time. Study findings and constraints: Most thyroid-expanded clonotypes above 0.001 were also found in blood.

This clonotype was found many times. Its antigen remains unidentified. The CDR3 runs 15 residues. J lost 5 bases, V lost 10 bases, and 9 bases had no gene match. CDR1 is SNHLY and CDR2 is FYNNEI in the germline V gene. The genes are TRBV2 and TRBJ2-3, with 13 bases fitting TRBD2. Sequencing was performed on blood. The receptor was derived from a man aged 18-30 years with Graves' ophthalmopathy. The CDR3 nucleotides read TGTGCCATCCGGGGACTAGCGGGGAATCAAGATACGCAGTATTTT. Protein: CAIRGLAGNQDTQYF.